A selection of T cell receptor beta chains follows, all from one sample in a study of control samples from healthy donors and cancer patients. Clones were read by immunoSEQ multiplex PCR, and TCRdb kept only the in-frame ones, dropping some. In the table there are some 140,000 clones, approximately 91% of which are singletons. Specimen: blood. The receptor set was obtained from a woman in her 30s in good health. Both conserved end residues are part of each CDR3. The D gene is left open where the match is weak. Some rows have no size entry. The others give once, few or many, or a class for an expanded clone.

V gene: TRBV25-1
clone size: -
J gene: TRBJ2-5
D gene: TRBD2
CDR3 protein: CASSDLAGVVETQYF
CDR3 DNA: TGTGCCAGCAGTGATCTCGCGGGAGTTGTAGAGACCCAGTACTTC

V gene: TRBV3-1/TRBV3-2
clone size: -
J gene: TRBJ2-3
D gene: -
CDR3 protein: CASSQVPPPDTQYF
CDR3 DNA: TGTGCCAGCAGCCAAGTTCCTCCACCAGATACGCAGTATTTT

V gene: TRBV7-8
clone size: once
J gene: TRBJ1-3
D gene: -
CDR3 protein: CASSSTQAISGNTIYF
CDR3 DNA: TGTGCCAGCAGCTCCACACAGGCTATCTCTGGAAACACCATATATTTT

V gene: TRBV5-1
clone size: -
J gene: TRBJ2-3
D gene: -
CDR3 protein: CASSADNRPDTQYF
CDR3 DNA: TGCGCCAGCAGCGCGGACAATCGACCAGATACGCAGTATTTT

V gene: TRBV28
clone size: -
J gene: TRBJ1-1
D gene: -
CDR3 protein: CASSPRQEEAFF
CDR3 DNA: TGTGCCAGCAGTCCCCGACAGGAGGAAGCTTTCTTT

V gene: TRBV3-1/TRBV3-2
clone size: -
J gene: TRBJ2-7
D gene: TRBD2
CDR3 protein: CASSPTLAGVFEQYF
CDR3 DNA: TGTGCCAGCAGCCCCACACTAGCGGGAGTCTTCGAGCAGTACTTC

V gene: TRBV7-2
clone size: -
J gene: TRBJ2-7
D gene: TRBD2
CDR3 protein: CASSLLAGDLYEQYF
CDR3 DNA: TGTGCCAGCAGCTTACTAGCGGGAGACCTCTACGAGCAGTACTTC

V gene: TRBV14
clone size: -
J gene: TRBJ2-2
D gene: TRBD2
CDR3 protein: CASSHFSTSGSDTGELFF
CDR3 DNA: TGTGCCAGCAGCCATTTTTCAACTAGCGGGAGTGACACCGGGGAGCTGTTTTTT

V gene: TRBV5-1
clone size: -
J gene: TRBJ2-7
D gene: TRBD2
CDR3 protein: CASSTGLAGVDFYEQYF
CDR3 DNA: TGCGCCAGCAGCACGGGACTAGCGGGAGTGGATTTCTACGAGCAGTACTTC

V gene: TRBV5-4
clone size: -
J gene: TRBJ2-2
D gene: -
CDR3 protein: CASSFPDTGELFF
CDR3 DNA: TGTGCCAGCAGCTTTCCGGACACCGGGGAGCTGTTTTTT

V gene: TRBV6-5
clone size: -
J gene: TRBJ1-6
D gene: TRBD1
CDR3 protein: CASRTGTVLISPLHF
CDR3 DNA: TGTGCCAGCAGAACCGGGACAGTGTTAATTTCACCCCTCCACTTT

V gene: TRBV2
clone size: few
J gene: TRBJ2-7
D gene: TRBD1
CDR3 protein: CASNRDRIYEQYF
CDR3 DNA: TGTGCCAGCAACCGGGACAGGATCTACGAGCAGTACTTC

V gene: TRBV11-3
clone size: -
J gene: TRBJ1-1
D gene: -
CDR3 protein: CASSLGGEKNTEAFF
CDR3 DNA: TGTGCCAGCAGCTTAGGGGGGGAGAAGAACACTGAAGCTTTCTTT

V gene: TRBV9
clone size: -
J gene: TRBJ2-7
D gene: TRBD2
CDR3 protein: CASSVEASGGYEQYF
CDR3 DNA: TGTGCCAGCAGCGTAGAGGCTAGCGGGGGCTACGAGCAGTACTTC

V gene: TRBV5-1
clone size: -
J gene: TRBJ2-7
D gene: TRBD1
CDR3 protein: CASSSPGQGSSYEQYF
CDR3 DNA: TGCGCCAGCAGCTCACCGGGACAGGGGAGCTCCTACGAGCAGTACTTC

V gene: TRBV7-2
clone size: -
J gene: TRBJ2-1
D gene: TRBD2
CDR3 protein: CASSSRLAGAYNEQFF
CDR3 DNA: TGTGCCAGCAGCTCCCGGTTAGCGGGAGCTTACAATGAGCAGTTCTTC

V gene: TRBV24-1
clone size: -
J gene: TRBJ2-1
D gene: TRBD2
CDR3 protein: CATSDPSGRAYNEQFF
CDR3 DNA: TGTGCCACCAGTGACCCGAGCGGGAGGGCCTACAATGAGCAGTTCTTC

V gene: TRBV2
clone size: -
J gene: TRBJ2-7
D gene: TRBD2
CDR3 protein: CASSGGRAYEQYF
CDR3 DNA: TGTGCCAGCAGTGGCGGGAGGGCCTACGAGCAGTACTTC

V gene: TRBV10-1
clone size: -
J gene: TRBJ2-1
D gene: -
CDR3 protein: CASSTGIGLFF
CDR3 DNA: TGCGCCAGCAGCACAGGGATTGGGCTGTTCTTC

V gene: TRBV7-2
clone size: -
J gene: TRBJ2-3
D gene: -
CDR3 protein: CASSLGPQIEQYF
CDR3 DNA: TGTGCCAGCAGCTTAGGACCACAGATAGAGCAGTATTTT

V gene: TRBV2
clone size: -
J gene: TRBJ1-1
D gene: -
CDR3 protein: CASSEGPGRNTEAFF
CDR3 DNA: TGTGCCAGCAGTGAGGGGCCAGGGAGGAACACTGAAGCTTTCTTT

V gene: TRBV5-1
clone size: -
J gene: TRBJ1-1
D gene: TRBD1
CDR3 protein: CASSLTGGGNTEAFF
CDR3 DNA: TGCGCCAGCAGCTTAACAGGGGGCGGAAACACTGAAGCTTTCTTT